The 8 T cell receptor beta chains below come from one sample, sequenced in a study of shared T cell receptors in the human thymus. Measured with immunoSEQ multiplex PCR; TCRdb has only the in-frame clones, and not every one. This sample carries fewer than 700,000 clones, approximately 88% of them seen once, and the ten largest clones take around 0.0099%. The sample also formed part of further work on human thymus T cells.

Sequencing was performed on thymocytes. These receptors came from a boy under three years old with a congenital heart defect.

This chain connects TRBV7-9 to TRBJ1-4; D is perhaps TRBD1 (5 bases). The CDR3 covers 15 residues. V dropped 3 bases and J dropped 7 bases, with 15 bases sitting between them. Germline loops: CDR1 SEHNR, CDR2 FQNEAQ (reference sequence). The CDR3 nucleotides read TGTGCCAGCAGCTTCGGAGAGGGGAGGGGTGAAAAACTGTTTTTT. Translation gives CASSFGEGRGEKLFF.

The rearrangement uses TRBV7-2 and TRBJ2-5; D is possibly TRBD1 (7 bases). Germline CDR1 reads SGHTA; CDR2 reads FQGNSA. The CDR3 loop spans 12 amino acids. V lost 5 bases, J lost 8 bases, and 12 bases lay in between. CDR3 nucleotides: TGTGCCAGCAGCCAGGGGGGAAAAACCCAGTACTTC. This sequence encodes CASSQGGKTQYF.

This chain connects TRBV28 to TRBJ1-5; tentatively, D is TRBD1 (5 bases). V lost 2 bases and J lost 3, with 20 bases in between. This CDR3 has 18 residues. Germline V gives CDR1 MDHEN, CDR2 SYDVKM. This CDR3 reads CASSLNRQGDTNNQPQHF. The CDR3 DNA reads as TGTGCCAGCAGTTTAAATCGGCAGGGCGATACTAACAATCAGCCCCAGCATTTT.

The chain is built from TRBV2 and TRBJ2-2, with TRBD2 identical over 9 bases. V lost 1 base to trimming and J lost 3 bases; unmatched junction nucleotides: 6. The CDR3 contains 17 residues. Per the germline V gene, CDR1 is SNHLY and CDR2 is FYNNEI. The CDR3 is CASSEEGLADDTGELFF. The CDR3 DNA is TGTGCCAGCAGTGAAGAGGGACTAGCCGACGACACCGGGGAGCTGTTTTTT.

This clone was recorded only once. The V and J genes are TRBV20-1 and TRBJ2-1; D ambiguous. Trimming shortened V by 4 bases and J by 4 bases, and 5 bases separated the two germline ends. From germline, CDR1 is DFQATT and CDR2 SNEGSKA (reference sequence). The CDR3 has 11 residues. In DNA, the CDR3 is TGCAGTGCTAAGCGTTACAATGAGCAGTTCTTC. This translates into CSAKRYNEQFF.

The V and J genes are TRBV7-2 and TRBJ2-1; 14 bases fit TRBD2. The CDR3 loop spans 17 amino acids. Germline assignment: CDR1 SGHTA and CDR2 FQGNSA. V dropped 1 base and J dropped 9; count of bases not matched to a gene: 8. The CDR3 spells CASSLGPGLAGVGEQFF. The CDR3 DNA reads as TGTGCCAGCAGCTTAGGCCCGGGACTAGCGGGAGTGGGTGAGCAGTTCTTC.

The rearrangement links TRBV7-2 to TRBJ1-1, with D perhaps TRBD1 (6 bases). Germline assignment: CDR1 SGHTA and CDR2 FQGNSA. Between the trimmed V and J ends, which lost 5 bases and 8 bases, there was a span of 15 bases. The CDR3 spans 13 residues. The CDR3 DNA is TGTGCCAGCAGCACACAAGACAGGCCCGAAGCTTTCTTT. This encodes CASSTQDRPEAFF.

The genes are TRBV5-6 and TRBJ2-3; 7 bases fit TRBD1. The junction had 3 bases not matched to a gene; V was cut back by 2 bases and J by 0 bases. The CDR3 runs to 15 residues. Germline-derived CDR1 and CDR2 are SGHDT and YYEEEE. CDR3 protein: CASSLGTVSTDTQYF. The CDR3 DNA reads as TGTGCCAGCAGCTTAGGGACAGTGAGCACAGATACGCAGTATTTT.